These 5 T cell receptor beta chains were all obtained from the same sample, sequenced in a study of cytomegalovirus exposure and HLA in healthy donors. The PCR contained 60 Vbeta and 13 Jbeta primers. The method was immunoSEQ multiplex PCR; TCRdb's version includes in-frame clones alone and lacks a portion of them. This table holds about 190,000 clones, 75% to 90% found once. What was sequenced was PBMCs. These receptors were collected from a woman aged 18-30 years in good health and CMV-seronegative.

The chain carries TRBV28 and TRBJ2-5, with TRBD1 as a possible D gene (5 bases). CDR1 and CDR2 from the germline V gene are MDHEN and SYDVKM. This CDR3 is built from 15 residues. V was pared by 5 bases and J by 1 base, with 14 bases between. The DNA for the CDR3 is TGTGCCAGCAGTCTGTACAGGAGATTCCAAGAGACCCAGTACTTC. Protein product: CASSLYRRFQETQYF.

V is TRBV19 and J is TRBJ1-5, with D perhaps matching TRBD1 (5 bases). The CDR3 length is 16 residues. From germline, CDR1 is LNHDA and CDR2 SQIVND (reference sequence). V was pared by 5 bases and J by 0 bases, with 14 bases between. The CDR3 DNA reads TGTGCCAGTAGTCCGAGGGGAGGTATTAGCAATCAGCCCCAGCATTTT. It translates to CASSPRGGISNQPQHF.

The chain couples TRBV28 to TRBJ1-2; 9 nucleotides match TRBD1. This CDR3 comprises 16 residues. Germline trimming cut 5 bases from V and 5 bases from J; bases unmatched to any gene: 12. The V gene's germline CDR1 is MDHEN and CDR2 SYDVKM. The chain's CDR3 is CASSPPPGQGSYGYTF. The CDR3 DNA follows: TGTGCCAGCAGTCCTCCTCCGGGACAGGGATCTTATGGCTACACCTTC.

This clone was counted a single time. The chain joins TRBV28 to TRBJ1-2, with 9 bases fitting TRBD1. CDR3 length equals 16 residues. The trim removed 7 bases at V and 4 bases at J, leaving 13 bases unmatched. From germline, CDR1 is MDHEN and CDR2 SYDVKM. The DNA for the CDR3 is TGTGCCAGCACCGAGACCGGGGGACAGGGATTCTATGGCTACACCTTC. Its protein is CASTETGGQGFYGYTF.

The rearrangement joins TRBV30 to TRBJ1-5, with D unclear. Germline V gene sequence: CDR1 GTSNPN, CDR2 SVGIG (reference sequence). Trimming took 0 bases from V and 4 from J, leaving 10 bases between them. The CDR3 is 14 amino acids. In nucleotides, the CDR3 is TGTGCCTGGAGTGTGTTCGGCGGTAATCAGCCCCAGCATTTT. It translates to CAWSVFGGNQPQHF.